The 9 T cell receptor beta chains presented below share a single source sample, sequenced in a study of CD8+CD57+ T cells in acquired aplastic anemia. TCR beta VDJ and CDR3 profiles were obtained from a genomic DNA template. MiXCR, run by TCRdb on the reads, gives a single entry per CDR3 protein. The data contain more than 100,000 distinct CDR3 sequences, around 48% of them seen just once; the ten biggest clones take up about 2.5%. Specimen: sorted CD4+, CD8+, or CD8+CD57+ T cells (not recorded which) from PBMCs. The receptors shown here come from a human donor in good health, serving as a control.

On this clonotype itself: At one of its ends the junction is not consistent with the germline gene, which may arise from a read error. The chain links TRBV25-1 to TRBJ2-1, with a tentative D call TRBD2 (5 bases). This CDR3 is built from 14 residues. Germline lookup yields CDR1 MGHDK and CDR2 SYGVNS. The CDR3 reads CASSGESSCNEQFF. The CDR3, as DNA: TGTGCCAGCAGTGGGGAGAGCTCCTGCAATGAGCAGTTCTTC.

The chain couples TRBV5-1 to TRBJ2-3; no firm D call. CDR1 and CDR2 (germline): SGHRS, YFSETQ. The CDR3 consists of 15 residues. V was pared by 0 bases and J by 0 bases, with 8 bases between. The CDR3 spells CASSLEDPSTDTQYF. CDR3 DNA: TGCGCCAGCAGCTTGGAAGACCCCAGCACAGATACGCAGTATTTT. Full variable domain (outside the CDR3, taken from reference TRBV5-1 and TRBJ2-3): KAGVTQTPRYLIKTRGQQVTLSCSPISGHRSVSWYQQTPGQGLQFLFEYFSETQRNKGNFPGRFSGRQFSNSRSEMNVSTLELGDSALYLCASSLEDPSTDTQYFGPGTRLTVL.

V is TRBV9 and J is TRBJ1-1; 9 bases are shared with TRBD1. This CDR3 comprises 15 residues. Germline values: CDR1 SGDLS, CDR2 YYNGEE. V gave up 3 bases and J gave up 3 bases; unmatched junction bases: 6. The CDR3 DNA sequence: TGTGCCAGCAGCGCGCCGGGACAGGGCGACACTGAAGCTTTCTTT. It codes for CASSAPGQGDTEAFF.

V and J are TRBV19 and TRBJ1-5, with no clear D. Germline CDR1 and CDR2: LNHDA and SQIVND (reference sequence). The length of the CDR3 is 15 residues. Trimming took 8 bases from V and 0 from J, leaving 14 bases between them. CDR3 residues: CASLKDGNSNQPQHF. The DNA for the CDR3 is TGTGCCAGTTTGAAGGACGGTAATAGCAATCAGCCCCAGCATTTT.

The CDR3 sequence is CSARDAGGQETQYF. In nucleotides, the CDR3 is TGCAGTGCTAGAGATGCGGGGGGCCAAGAGACCCAGTACTTC. J is TRBJ2-5 and V is TRBV20-1; 8 nucleotides align to TRBD2. The CDR3 spans 14 residues. Germline-derived CDR1 and CDR2 are DFQATT and SNEGSKA (reference sequence). V shed 0 bases and J 1 base; nucleotides not matched to a gene: 1.

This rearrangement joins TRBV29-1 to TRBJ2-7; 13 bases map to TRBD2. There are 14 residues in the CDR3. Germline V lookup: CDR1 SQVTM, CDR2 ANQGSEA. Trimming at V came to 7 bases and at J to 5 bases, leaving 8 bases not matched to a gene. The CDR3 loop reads CSAPTSGGYNEQYF. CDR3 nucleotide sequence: TGCAGCGCCCCGACTAGCGGGGGGTACAACGAGCAGTACTTC.

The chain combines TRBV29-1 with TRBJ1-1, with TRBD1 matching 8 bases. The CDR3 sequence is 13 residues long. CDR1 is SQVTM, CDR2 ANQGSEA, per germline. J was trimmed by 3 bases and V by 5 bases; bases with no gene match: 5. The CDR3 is CSVPGQGDTEAFF. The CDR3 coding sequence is TGCAGCGTTCCCGGACAGGGCGACACTGAAGCTTTCTTT.

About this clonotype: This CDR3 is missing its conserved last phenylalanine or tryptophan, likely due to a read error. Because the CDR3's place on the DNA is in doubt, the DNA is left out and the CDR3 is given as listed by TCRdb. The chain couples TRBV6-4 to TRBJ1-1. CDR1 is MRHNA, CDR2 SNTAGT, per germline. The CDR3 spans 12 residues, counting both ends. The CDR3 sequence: CASSDTYTEAFS.

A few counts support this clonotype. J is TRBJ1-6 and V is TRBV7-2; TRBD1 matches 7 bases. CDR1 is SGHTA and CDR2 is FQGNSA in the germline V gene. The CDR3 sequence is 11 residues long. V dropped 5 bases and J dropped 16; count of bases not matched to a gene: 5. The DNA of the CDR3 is TGTGCCAGCAGCCCAGACAGGGAGCTCCACTTT. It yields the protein CASSPDRELHF.